The rows below give T cell receptor beta chains drawn from one sample of a study of blood T cell repertoires in COVID-19. Sequencing used immunoSEQ multiplex PCR; TCRdb keeps in-frame clones, though not all of them. In the table there are approximately 68,000 clones, around 80% of which are singletons. The material sequenced was peripheral blood. Receptor source: a human donor in a cohort sampled during active COVID-19. Each CDR3 is given with its conserved first and last residue.

J gene: TRBJ1-4; V gene: TRBV12-3/TRBV12-4; CDR3 protein: CASRDRADEKLFF
J gene: TRBJ2-1; V gene: TRBV9; CDR3 protein: CASSNRLGLAGGWSYNEQFF
J gene: TRBJ2-7; V gene: TRBV28; CDR3 protein: CASSSASGSTATRYEQYF
J gene: TRBJ2-5; V gene: TRBV6-5; CDR3 protein: CASSRDYQETQYF
J gene: TRBJ1-2; V gene: TRBV7-9; CDR3 protein: CASSPTGSNYGYTF
J gene: TRBJ2-5; V gene: TRBV6-5; CDR3 protein: CASSRTVGTQYF
J gene: TRBJ2-1; V gene: TRBV7-8; CDR3 protein: CASRNRAGGWDEQFF
J gene: TRBJ2-7; V gene: TRBV6-5; CDR3 protein: CAGSMTGTSYEQYF
J gene: TRBJ2-2; V gene: TRBV7-9; CDR3 protein: CASSPPGAATGELFF
J gene: TRBJ1-1; V gene: TRBV19; CDR3 protein: CASSIPGTGIEAFF
J gene: TRBJ1-2; V gene: TRBV5-8; CDR3 protein: CASSVNNRAWLTDGYTF
J gene: TRBJ2-7; V gene: TRBV3-1/TRBV3-2; CDR3 protein: CASSRGTRDYEQYF
J gene: TRBJ1-6; V gene: TRBV6-1; CDR3 protein: CASSEAGREGSPLHF
J gene: TRBJ2-3; V gene: TRBV4-3; CDR3 protein: CASSQQGARGTDTQYF
J gene: TRBJ2-7; V gene: TRBV10-3; CDR3 protein: CAIRDRGSGVSDYEQYF
J gene: TRBJ1-1; V gene: TRBV7-8; CDR3 protein: CASSLEILGTGEAFF
J gene: TRBJ1-1; V gene: TRBV7-9; CDR3 protein: CASSPRGNMNTEAFF
J gene: TRBJ1-1; V gene: TRBV7-8; CDR3 protein: CASSQAGGTEAFF
J gene: TRBJ1-1; V gene: TRBV18; CDR3 protein: CASSDSGITTEAFF
J gene: TRBJ1-1; V gene: TRBV21-1; CDR3 protein: CASSRGGGPNTEAFF
J gene: TRBJ2-5; V gene: TRBV30; CDR3 protein: CAWIKRGAPETQYF
J gene: TRBJ1-1; V gene: TRBV28; CDR3 protein: CASSLQLTSQAFF
J gene: TRBJ1-1; V gene: TRBV14; CDR3 protein: CASGTGAYTEAFF
J gene: TRBJ2-3; V gene: TRBV28; CDR3 protein: CASSSQRQGGNTQYF
J gene: TRBJ2-4; V gene: TRBV6-2/TRBV6-3; CDR3 protein: CASSYDPAGGENIQYF
J gene: TRBJ2-5; V gene: TRBV7-2; CDR3 protein: CASSPGGGGGRYTQYF
J gene: TRBJ2-7; V gene: TRBV28; CDR3 protein: CASTNYGTSGSYEQYF